This TCR beta chain came from a study of blood T cell repertoires in COVID-19. Across the study: Samples taken during acute and convalescent COVID-19 were collected in the United States, Italy and Spain. T cells, B-cell-depleted T cells, or PBMCs provided the cDNA or gDNA that served as material.

The germline CDR1 and CDR2 sequences are SGHTA and FQGTGA. The junction had 6 bases not matched to a gene; V was cut back by 5 bases and J by 2 bases. The CDR3 is 15 amino acids. Original data processing: Estimates of nucleated cell counts were drawn from the amplification of reference gene primers. TCRdb keeps only in-frame clones here, not all; method: immunoSEQ multiplex PCR. V, J and clone size reflect that table, while D and trimming were determined from the DNA. Here the sample spans 180,000 or so clones, 76% being singletons. This clone was detected only once. The genes are TRBV7-3 and TRBJ2-1; TRBD2 matches 7 bases. The sequencing input was peripheral blood. This receptor was obtained from a woman aged 50 to 60 with active or convalescent COVID-19. DNA for the CDR3: TGTGCCAGCAGCCTAGGAGCGGGAACCTACAATGAGCAGTTCTTC. This encodes CASSLGAGTYNEQFF.